Following are 18 T cell receptor beta chains from one sample sequenced in a study of T cell repertoires in cytomegalovirus infection. MiXCR, applied by TCRdb to the reads, yields one record per CDR3 protein. This sample yields a few hundred thousand distinct CDR3 sequences, of which around 18% are seen a single time; around 10% belongs to the top ten. The sequencing sample was made of PBMCs. The receptors here all came from a human donor in good health (CMV status not recorded). Some clones in this sample may be carry-over from other donors' samples.

The V and J genes are TRBV28 and TRBJ1-2; no reliable D call. Germline V gene sequence: CDR1 MDHEN, CDR2 SYDVKM. CDR3 length equals 13 residues. V lost 3 bases, J lost 4 bases, and 9 bases lay in between. The CDR3 region is CASSFPGVYGYTF. Here the CDR3 DNA reads TGTGCCAGCAGTTTCCCGGGCGTCTATGGCTACACCTTC.

This clonotype came up a few times. The chain has TRBV11-2 and TRBJ2-7; D gene ambiguous. V lost 1 base, J lost 2 bases, and 6 bases lay in between. The CDR3 consists of 13 residues. Per the germline V gene, CDR1 is SGHAT and CDR2 is FQNNGV. This chain's CDR3 is CASSLGETYEQYF. For the CDR3, the DNA is TGTGCCAGCAGCTTAGGGGAAACCTACGAGCAGTACTTC. Combining the CDR3 with reference TRBV11-2 and TRBJ2-7 gives the whole variable domain EAGVAQSPRYKIIEKRQSVAFWCNPISGHATLYWYQQILGQGPKLLIQFQNNGVVDDSQLPKDRFSAERLKGVDSTLKIQPAKLEDSAVYLCASSLGETYEQYFGPGTRLTVT.

The table lists this clonotype with many counts. The chain employs TRBV4-1 and TRBJ2-1, with TRBD2 identical over 7 bases. The CDR3 is 17 amino acids. Germline V lookup: CDR1 MGHRA, CDR2 YSYEKL. V lost 0 bases and J lost 10; bases outside the gene matches: 15. CDR3 bases: TGCGCCAGCAGCCAAGATGTAACTAGCGACAGTTCGGCGGAGCAGTTCTTC. Its translation is CASSQDVTSDSSAEQFF.

This chain links TRBV11-2 with TRBJ2-5; TRBD2 agrees at 10 bases. V was pared by 5 bases and J by 0 bases, with 3 bases of the junction left unmatched. In germline, CDR1 is SGHAT, CDR2 FQNNGV. The CDR3 has 15 amino acids. Here the CDR3 DNA reads TGTGCCAGCAGCGGGACTAGCGTTTACCAAGAGACCCAGTACTTC. Amino acid sequence: CASSGTSVYQETQYF.

This clonotype was recorded at least ten times. V is TRBV7-2 and J is TRBJ1-1; a possible D gene is TRBD1 (5 bases). This CDR3 contains 15 residues. Between the trimmed V and J ends, which lost 4 bases and 4 bases, there was a span of 16 bases. CDR1 and CDR2 (germline): SGHTA, FQGNSA. Here the CDR3 reads CASSWDLGLATEAFF. CDR3 bases: TGTGCCAGCAGCTGGGACCTTGGGTTAGCCACTGAAGCTTTCTTT.

This clonotype was counted ten times or more. The rearrangement uses TRBV7-6 and TRBJ2-1, with D uncertain. V gave up 3 bases and J gave up 0 bases, with 6 bases separating them. Germline V gives CDR1 SGHVS, CDR2 FNYEAQ. CDR3 length equals 14 residues. This CDR3 reads CASSLTDSYNEQFF. In DNA, the CDR3 is TGTGCCAGCAGCTTGACTGACTCCTACAATGAGCAGTTCTTC. Filled out from reference TRBV7-6 and TRBJ2-1, the complete variable domain reads GAGVSQSPRYKVTKRGQDVALRCDPISGHVSLYWYRQALGQGPEFLTYFNYEAQQDKSGLPNDRFSAERPEGSISTLTIQRTEQRDSAMYRCASSLTDSYNEQFFGPGTRLTVL.

This chain links TRBV4-1 with TRBJ1-1; the D gene is possibly TRBD1 (6 bases). The CDR3 is 15 residues long. Germline V gene sequence: CDR1 MGHRA, CDR2 YSYEKL. V was trimmed by 4 bases and J by 5 bases, leaving 17 bases between them. The chain's CDR3 is CASSPVPGRGTEAFF. The CDR3 nucleotides read TGCGCCAGCAGCCCAGTCCCAGGGAGGGGGACTGAAGCTTTCTTT.

This clonotype was observed a handful of times. The chain carries TRBV11-3 and TRBJ2-1; either TRBD1 or TRBD2 may fit D (5 bases each). Between the trimmed V and J ends, which lost 4 bases and 0 bases, there was a span of 16 bases. Germline V gene data show CDR1 as SGHNT and CDR2 as YENEEA. The CDR3 consists of 17 residues. CDR3 bases: TGTGCCAGCAGCTCGAGAGGGACCGCAAGCTCCTACAATGAGCAGTTCTTC. It translates to CASSSRGTASSYNEQFF.

Comment on this clonotype: Given the absence of the conserved phenylalanine or tryptophan at the CDR3 end, a read error is likely. No DNA is shown, since the ends of the CDR3 on it are uncertain; the CDR3 is the one TCRdb lists. This rearrangement joins TRBV28 to TRBJ2-4. Germline V CDR1 and CDR2: MDHEN, SYDVKM. Ends included, the CDR3 has 8 residues. Here the CDR3 reads CARDFREP.

At least ten counts were recorded for this clonotype. The chain has TRBV12-3 or TRBV12-4 and TRBJ2-5, with D possibly TRBD2 on 6 matching bases. The CDR3 has 14 residues. The V end was cut by 6 bases, the J end by 2 bases, with 13 bases between. CDR3 coding DNA: TGTGCCAGCAGGGGAGCGGGTCCGCAAGAGACCCAGTACTTC. Translated: CASRGAGPQETQYF.

V usage is TRBV6-2 or TRBV6-3 and J usage is TRBJ1-6; D is ambiguous. Trimming shortened V by 6 bases and J by 10 bases, and 16 bases separated the two germline ends. Germline CDR1 reads MNHEY; CDR2 reads SVGEGT. There are 14 residues in the CDR3. In DNA form, the CDR3 reads TGTGCCAGCAGAACAACCGGGTTTGGATCACCCCTCCACTTT. This codes for CASRTTGFGSPLHF.

This clonotype was observed at least ten times. The chain combines TRBV7-6 with TRBJ2-1, with 8 bases matching TRBD2. Trimming removed 5 bases from V and 8 bases from J; junction bases left unmatched: 8. The CDR3 contains 14 residues. Germline CDR1 is SGHVS and CDR2 is FNYEAQ. CDR3 region: CASSMGLGRDEQFF. The CDR3 DNA reads as TGTGCCAGCAGCATGGGACTAGGAAGGGATGAGCAGTTCTTC.

This clonotype occurred many times. The chain is built from TRBV15 and TRBJ1-5; D remains ambiguous. Per germline, CDR1 LNHNV and CDR2 YYDKDF (reference sequence). The CDR3 loop spans 17 amino acids. Trimming took off 1 base at V and 0 bases at J, with 13 bases between the two ends. The CDR3 region is CATSRGGTPNSNQPQHF. DNA for the CDR3: TGTGCCACCAGCAGAGGGGGAACCCCGAATAGCAATCAGCCCCAGCATTTT.

This clonotype occurred many times. The chain couples TRBV25-1 to TRBJ2-7; unclear D gene. Germline CDR1 is MGHDK and CDR2 is SYGVNS. Trimming removed 7 bases from V and 3 bases from J, with 13 bases in between. The CDR3 is made up of 13 amino acids. The CDR3 protein is CASNADLGYEQYF. CDR3 sequence (DNA): TGTGCCAGCAATGCCGACCTGGGCTACGAGCAGTACTTC.

This clonotype was seen a few times. V usage is TRBV12-3 or TRBV12-4 and J usage is TRBJ1-3; 8 nucleotides align to TRBD1. The ends lost 6 bases at V and 0 bases at J; junction bases unmatched: 7. The CDR3 runs 16 residues. The DNA of the CDR3 is TGTGCCAGCAGACCTGGACAGGGCCGCTCTGGAAACACCATATATTTT. It translates to CASRPGQGRSGNTIYF.

The table lists this clonotype with a few counts. This chain links TRBV28 with TRBJ2-7; D unresolved. Between the trimmed V and J ends, which lost 1 base and 4 bases, there was a span of 17 bases. The CDR3 is made up of 16 amino acids. Germline loops: CDR1 MDHEN, CDR2 SYDVKM. CDR3 DNA sequence: TGTGCCAGCAGTTTATCTCGGGCCTCGACCGAGTACGAGCAGTACTTC. Amino acids: CASSLSRASTEYEQYF.

The chain employs TRBV28 and TRBJ1-4, with D uncertain. This CDR3 is built from 17 residues. Per the germline V gene, CDR1 is MDHEN and CDR2 is SYDVKM. The ends were cut back, 5 bases at V and 6 bases at J, with 22 bases in the middle. The CDR3 nucleotides read TGTGCCAGCAGTCCAACCCCCGCTCTTAGGACGGATGAAAAACTGTTTTTT. Its translation: CASSPTPALRTDEKLFF. Looking up the rest from reference TRBV28 and TRBJ1-4 gives the full variable domain: DVKVTQSSRYLVKRTGEKVFLECVQDMDHENMFWYRQDPGLGLRLIYFSYDVKMKEKGDIPEGYSVSREKKERFSLILESASTNQTSMYLCASSPTPALRTDEKLFFGSGTQLSVL.

The genes are TRBV20-1 and TRBJ2-2; the D gene is possibly TRBD2 (5 bases). The CDR3 has 19 residues. V lost 3 bases and J lost 1, with 24 bases in between. Germline CDR1 is DFQATT and CDR2 is SNEGSKA (reference sequence). Here the CDR3 reads CSARGWSAAGRMNTGELFF. CDR3 coding DNA: TGCAGTGCTAGGGGTTGGAGTGCGGCGGGCCGTATGAACACCGGGGAGCTGTTTTTT.